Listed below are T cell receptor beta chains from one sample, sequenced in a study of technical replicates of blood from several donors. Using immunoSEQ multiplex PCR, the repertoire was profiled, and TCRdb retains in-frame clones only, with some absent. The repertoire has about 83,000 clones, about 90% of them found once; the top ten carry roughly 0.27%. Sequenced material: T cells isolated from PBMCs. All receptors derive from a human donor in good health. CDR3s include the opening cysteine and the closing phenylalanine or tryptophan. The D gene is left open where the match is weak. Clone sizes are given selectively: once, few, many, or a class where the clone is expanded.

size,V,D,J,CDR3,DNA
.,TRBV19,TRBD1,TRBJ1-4,CASRRTGANEKLFF,TGTGCCAGTAGAAGGACAGGAGCTAATGAAAAACTGTTTTTT
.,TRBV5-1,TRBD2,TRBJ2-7,CASSSGGTSGVYEQYF,TGCGCCAGCAGCTCCGGGGGGACTAGCGGGGTCTACGAGCAGTACTTC
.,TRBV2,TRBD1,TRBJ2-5,CASSEEGQGFETQYF,TGTGCCAGCAGTGAAGAGGGACAGGGGTTCGAGACCCAGTACTTC
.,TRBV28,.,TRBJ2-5,CASKEAGRGGETQYF,TGTGCCAGCAAGGAGGCAGGGCGAGGAGGGGAGACCCAGTACTTC
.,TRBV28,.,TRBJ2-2,CASRTTGSGELFF,TGTGCCAGCCGTACTACAGGGTCCGGGGAGCTGTTTTTT
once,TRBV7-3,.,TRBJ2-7,CASSLVGDHEQYF,TGTGCCAGCAGCTTAGTAGGAGATCACGAGCAGTACTTC
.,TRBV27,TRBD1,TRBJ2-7,CASKNDRAGEQYF,TGTGCCAGCAAAAACGACAGGGCGGGCGAGCAGTACTTC
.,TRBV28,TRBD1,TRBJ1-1,CASSLPYRGTEAFF,TGTGCCAGCAGTTTACCGTACAGGGGGACTGAAGCTTTCTTT
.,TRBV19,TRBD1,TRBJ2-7,CASSSGQGAYEQYF,TGTGCCAGTAGTTCGGGACAGGGGGCCTACGAGCAGTACTTC
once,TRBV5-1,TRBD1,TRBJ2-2,CAGRQGTNTGELFF,TGCGCCGGACGACAGGGAACTAACACCGGGGAGCTGTTTTTT
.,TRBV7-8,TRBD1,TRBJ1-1,CASSFTRTGTDTEAFF,TGTGCCAGCAGCTTCACGCGGACAGGTACAGACACTGAAGCTTTCTTT
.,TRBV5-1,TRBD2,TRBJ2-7,CASSSLAGETYEQYF,TGCGCCAGCAGCTCCCTAGCGGGAGAAACCTACGAGCAGTACTTC
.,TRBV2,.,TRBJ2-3,CASRGRRDSTDTQYF,TGTGCCAGCAGGGGGAGGCGGGATAGCACAGATACGCAGTATTTT
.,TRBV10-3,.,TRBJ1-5,CAISEGANQPQHF,TGTGCCATCAGTGAGGGGGCGAATCAGCCCCAGCATTTT
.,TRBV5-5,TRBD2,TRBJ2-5,CASSFFFRGLAGETQYF,TGTGCCAGCAGCTTCTTCTTCCGTGGGCTAGCGGGGGAGACCCAGTACTTC
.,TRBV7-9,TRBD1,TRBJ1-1,CASSPTRQGRGWTEAFF,TGTGCCAGCAGCCCTACAAGACAGGGAAGAGGCTGGACTGAAGCTTTCTTT
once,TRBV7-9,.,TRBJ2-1,CASRRAASYNEQFF,TGTGCCAGCCGGAGGGCCGCATCCTACAATGAGCAGTTCTTC
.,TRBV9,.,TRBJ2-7,CASSGNRETSRYEQYF,TGTGCCAGCAGCGGAAACAGGGAGACTTCGAGATACGAGCAGTACTTC
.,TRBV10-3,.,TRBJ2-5,CAISDSGVIETQYF,TGTGCCATCAGCGACTCCGGGGTAATAGAGACCCAGTACTTC
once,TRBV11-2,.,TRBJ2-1,CASSLLGALNNEQFF,TGTGCCAGCAGCTTATTGGGGGCCCTAAACAATGAGCAGTTCTTC
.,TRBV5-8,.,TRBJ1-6,CASSLVIRSSYNSPLHF,TGTGCCAGCAGCCTGGTGATTAGGAGCTCCTATAATTCACCCCTCCACTTT
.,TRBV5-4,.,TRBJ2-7,CASSFSSYEQYF,TGTGCCAGCAGCTTTAGTTCCTACGAGCAGTACTTC
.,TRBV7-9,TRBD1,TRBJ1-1,CASSLATGLAFF,TGTGCCAGCAGCTTAGCGACAGGGCTCGCTTTCTTT
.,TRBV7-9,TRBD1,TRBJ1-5,CASSNAQGGPDSNQPQHF,TGTGCCAGCAGCAACGCACAGGGGGGGCCCGATAGCAATCAGCCCCAGCATTTT
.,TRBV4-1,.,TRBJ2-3,CASNKRATGTDTQYF,TGCGCCAGCAACAAGCGCGCAACTGGCACAGATACGCAGTATTTT
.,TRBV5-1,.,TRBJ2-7,CASSLVTYEQYF,TGCGCCAGCAGCTTGGTAACCTACGAGCAGTACTTC